One sample yielded the 18 T cell receptor beta chains listed below, sequenced in a study of T cells in narcolepsy. Sequencing used immunoSEQ multiplex PCR; TCRdb keeps in-frame clones, though not all of them. The sample lists around 39,000 clones; about 85% were seen once. The sequencing input was CD45RA- memory CD4+ T cells from PBMCs. The source is a human donor with narcolepsy.

The J gene is TRBJ2-1, the V gene TRBV4-1, with D maybe TRBD2 (5 bases). Germline values: CDR1 MGHRA, CDR2 YSYEKL. The germline V and J ends were trimmed by 4 bases and 1 base, with 11 bases remaining between them. The CDR3 is 15 amino acids. DNA of the CDR3: TGCGCCAGCAGCCCCCGGGATTTTTCCTACAATGAGCAGTTCTTC. Encoded protein: CASSPRDFSYNEQFF.

The gene calls are TRBV6-1 and TRBJ2-3; D possibly uses TRBD1 or TRBD2 (5 bases each). Germline V gene data show CDR1 as MNHNS and CDR2 as SASEGT. Trimming left V 6 bases short and J 6 bases short, with 13 bases between. This CDR3 region has 13 residues. The CDR3 DNA reads as TGTGCCAGCAGGGGGACCTCGGGGGATACGCAGTATTTT. The encoded protein is CASRGTSGDTQYF.

V and J are TRBV11-3 and TRBJ1-1; D perhaps matches TRBD1 (5 bases). V dropped 2 bases and J dropped 4 bases, with 14 bases sitting between them. The CDR3 extends over 15 amino acids. CDR1 and CDR2 (germline): SGHNT, YENEEA. The CDR3 nucleotides are TGTGCCAGCAGCTTATTCCGGGGGACGGGCACTGAAGCTTTCTTT. Translating gives CASSLFRGTGTEAFF.

The chain employs TRBV28 and TRBJ2-1, with unresolved D. The V end was cut by 3 bases, the J end by 4 bases, with 10 bases between. Germline CDR1 reads MDHEN; CDR2 reads SYDVKM. This CDR3 contains 14 residues. The CDR3 reads CASSFGRSYNEQFF. The CDR3, as DNA: TGTGCCAGCAGTTTTGGCAGAAGTTACAATGAGCAGTTCTTC.

J is TRBJ2-6 and V is TRBV7-9; D possibly corresponds to TRBD1 (6 bases). The V end was cut by 4 bases, the J end by 0 bases, with 10 bases between. Germline V CDR1 and CDR2: SEHNR, FQNEAQ (reference sequence). This CDR3 spans 16 amino acids. DNA for the CDR3: TGTGCCAGCAGCTCCGGACAGTACTCTGGGGCCAACGTCCTGACTTTC. Residues: CASSSGQYSGANVLTF.

The genes are TRBV28 and TRBJ2-3; D might be TRBD1 (5 bases). Per the germline V gene, CDR1 is MDHEN and CDR2 is SYDVKM. The CDR3 runs 12 residues. V was clipped by 9 bases and J by 2 bases, with 9 bases between them. The chain's CDR3 is CASKGDTDTQYF. CDR3 DNA sequence: TGTGCCAGTAAAGGGGACACAGATACGCAGTATTTT.

In DNA form, the CDR3 reads TGTGCCAGCAGGCAACAGGGTGGGGGCAATCAGCCCCAGCATTTT. Encoded protein: CASRQQGGGNQPQHF. The rearrangement uses TRBV27 and TRBJ1-5; TRBD1 is a possible D gene (6 bases). V was shortened by 6 bases and J by 2 bases, with 14 bases between the two germline ends. The CDR3 covers 15 residues. In germline, CDR1 is MNHEY, CDR2 SMNVEV (reference sequence).

This chain uses TRBV5-6 with TRBJ1-3, with D perhaps TRBD1 (5 bases). Germline CDR1 and CDR2: SGHDT and YYEEEE. This CDR3 comprises 15 residues. Trimming pared 4 bases from V and 0 bases from J, leaving 11 bases between. CDR3 in amino acids: CASSRDVTSGNTIYF. DNA of the CDR3: TGTGCCAGCAGCAGGGACGTTACCTCTGGAAACACCATATATTTT. The whole variable domain, filled in from reference TRBV5-6 and TRBJ1-3, reads DAGVTQSPTHLIKTRGQQVTLRCSPKSGHDTVSWYQQALGQGPQFIFQYYEEEERQRGNFPDRFSGHQFPNYSSELNVNALLLGDSALYLCASSRDVTSGNTIYFGEGSWLTVV.

Only a few counts were recorded for this clone. This chain joins TRBV10-3 and TRBJ2-2; no definite D call. Germline loops: CDR1 ENHRY, CDR2 SYGVKD. CDR3 length equals 12 residues. V lost 3 bases and J lost 7, with 6 bases in between. The CDR3, as DNA: TGTGCCATCAGTGAAGATGTCGGGGAGCTGTTTTTT. Protein sequence: CAISEDVGELFF.

This clone was counted a few times. The chain joins TRBV4-2 to TRBJ1-4; no reliable D call. CDR3 length equals 13 residues. Germline loops: CDR1 LGHNA, CDR2 YNFKEQ. V lost 0 bases to trimming and J lost 12 bases, with 11 bases between them. The CDR3 nucleotides are TGTGCCAGCAGCCAAGATAAGGGAAGGGAACTGTTTTTT. Its translation: CASSQDKGRELFF.

The chain links TRBV6-5 to TRBJ2-7; D may be TRBD1 (6 bases). This CDR3 region has 13 residues. Germline CDR1 MNHEY, CDR2 SVGAGI. V gave up 5 bases and J gave up 3 bases, with 11 bases separating them. DNA for the CDR3: TGTGCCAGCAGTCAGGGGACCCTCTACGAGCAGTACTTC. Encoded protein: CASSQGTLYEQYF.

This chain joins TRBV9 and TRBJ2-2; 7 bases match TRBD1. V lost 5 bases and J lost 0; bases outside the gene matches: 1. CDR1 and CDR2 from the germline V gene are SGDLS and YYNGEE. The CDR3 is 14 amino acids. For the CDR3, the DNA is TGTGCCAGCAGGGGACAGCCGAACACCGGGGAGCTGTTTTTT. This sequence encodes CASRGQPNTGELFF.

The chain uses TRBV6-5 and TRBJ1-5; D ambiguous. V was cut by 4 bases and J by 2 bases, with 15 bases left in between. The germline CDR1 and CDR2 sequences are MNHEY and SVGAGI. The CDR3 is 16 residues long. The CDR3 DNA reads TGTGCCAGCAGTTTCCGACCGTTGGAGGGCAATCAGCCCCAGCATTTT. Amino acid sequence: CASSFRPLEGNQPQHF.

This sequence joins TRBV2 and TRBJ1-6; D uncertain. Germline CDR1 is SNHLY and CDR2 is FYNNEI. The length of the CDR3 is 14 residues. V was cut by 5 bases and J by 10 bases, with 15 bases left in between. DNA for the CDR3: TGTGCCAGCAGTTCCGACACCGGCTGGTCACCCCTCCACTTT. Translation gives CASSSDTGWSPLHF.

This clone was seen only once. The V gene is TRBV29-1, the J gene TRBJ2-7; D possibly uses TRBD1 or TRBD2 (5 bases each). CDR1 SQVTM and CDR2 ANQGSEA come from the germline V gene. Trimming cost V 1 base and J 5 bases, with 12 bases left between them. The CDR3 is made up of 13 amino acids. CDR3 sequence (DNA): TGCAGCGTTGAAGCCCACAGGCGGGACGAGCAGTACTTC. Residues: CSVEAHRRDEQYF.

The gene calls are TRBV6-5 and TRBJ2-7, with TRBD1 matching over 8 bases. V shed 0 bases, J shed 0 bases, and the junction held 4 bases outside the gene matches. Germline V lookup: CDR1 MNHEY, CDR2 SVGAGI. This CDR3 has 16 residues. The CDR3 loop reads CASSYSRTGSSYEQYF. The CDR3 DNA reads as TGTGCCAGCAGTTACTCCAGGACAGGGAGCTCCTACGAGCAGTACTTC.

This chain uses TRBV7-2 with TRBJ2-2; TRBD2 might be the D (6 bases). With 5 bases removed from V and 7 bases from J, the gap between germline ends came to 20 bases. Germline V gene data show CDR1 as SGHTA and CDR2 as FQGNSA. The CDR3 extends over 16 amino acids. DNA for the CDR3: TGTGCCAGCAGCGCGTCCGGGGGAACCATCGGCGGGGAGCTGTTTTTT. This translates into CASSASGGTIGGELFF.

The chain links TRBV4-3 to TRBJ1-6; 10 bases align to TRBD1. Trimming at V came to 0 bases and at J to 9 bases, leaving 2 bases not matched to a gene. Germline values: CDR1 LGHNA, CDR2 YSLEER. The CDR3 runs to 15 residues. DNA for the CDR3: TGCGCCAGCAGCCAAGAGGGACAGGGGAGTTCACCCCTCCACTTT. Translation gives CASSQEGQGSSPLHF.